The 24 T cell receptor beta chains below come from one sample, sequenced in a study of T cells in Graves' hyperthyroidism and ophthalmopathy. The source material, RNA transcripts, was used to amplify TCR beta CDR3 regions. When the TCR CDR3 underwent first-round RT-PCR, the HTBI primer set was used. One entry per CDR3 protein, called by TCRdb with MiXCR from the multiplex PCR reads. This table holds 250,000 or so distinct CDR3 sequences, roughly 15% found once. The source material was blood. The receptors here all came from a woman younger than 35 with Graves' ophthalmopathy.

The table lists this clonotype with a count of one. A much larger clone sits a single nucleotide away, making a read error possible. In DNA form, the CDR3 reads TGTGCCACCAGCAGAGAAGTCAGTTACGAGCAGTTCTTC. Its protein is CATSREVSYEQFF. The chain employs TRBV15 and TRBJ2-7; D unresolved. The tail of the sequence fits TRBJ2-1 better, so the J call may be wrong. Germline V lookup: CDR1 LNHNV, CDR2 YYDKDF (reference sequence). The CDR3 length is 13 residues.

This clonotype was found many times. This chain links TRBV3-1 with TRBJ1-1; D might be TRBD1 (5 bases). Trimming pared 3 bases from V and 5 bases from J, leaving 13 bases between. Per the germline V gene, CDR1 is LGHDT and CDR2 is YNNKEL (reference sequence). The CDR3 has 14 amino acids. The CDR3 region is CASSQFSGGTEAFF. The CDR3 coding sequence is TGTGCCAGCAGCCAGTTCTCGGGGGGAACTGAAGCTTTCTTT.

This clonotype was counted many times. The chain uses TRBV14 and TRBJ2-3, with TRBD1 identical over 7 bases. Germline values: CDR1 SGHDN, CDR2 FVKESK. The CDR3 is 18 amino acids. V trimming: 2 bases; J trimming: 6 bases; junction bases outside the gene matches: 17. The CDR3 spells CASSQLHRGPHSYDTQYF. CDR3 nucleotide sequence: TGTGCCAGCAGCCAACTTCACAGGGGTCCCCACTCCTATGATACGCAGTATTTT.

In this sample, this clonotype turned up many times. The J gene is TRBJ1-5, the V gene TRBV28, with 10 bases fitting TRBD1. This CDR3 comprises 15 residues. The V gene end was trimmed by 3 bases and the J gene end by 4 bases; junction bases not matched to a gene: 3. Looked up from germline, CDR1 is MDHEN and CDR2 is SYDVKM. Here the CDR3 DNA reads TGTGCCAGCAGTTTCAGACAGGGGGCAAATCAGCCCCAGCATTTT. Protein sequence: CASSFRQGANQPQHF.

V gene TRBV10-3 combines with J gene TRBJ2-7; D is perhaps TRBD2 (5 bases). Trimming stripped 7 bases from V and 4 bases from J, with 17 bases between. CDR1 is ENHRY and CDR2 is SYGVKD in the germline V gene. This CDR3 comprises 14 residues. The CDR3: CAIKAVYGGYEQYF. The CDR3 nucleotides are TGTGCCATCAAGGCCGTGTATGGAGGATACGAGCAGTACTTC.

This clonotype was detected only a few times. The V call is TRBV4-1, the J call TRBJ2-7, with TRBD1 matching 8 bases. The junction had 15 bases not matched to a gene; V was cut back by 2 bases and J by 6 bases. The CDR3 spans 17 residues. Germline V gives CDR1 MGHRA, CDR2 YSYEKL. Written as DNA, the CDR3 is TGCGCCAGCAGCCAACGAGGAAGCAGGGGGCGCACCGGCGAGCAGTACTTC. Amino acid sequence: CASSQRGSRGRTGEQYF.

This clonotype was observed at least ten times. The chain combines TRBV6-1 with TRBJ2-1; TRBD1 matches at 7 bases. V lost 5 bases and J lost 0; bases outside the gene matches: 16. Germline CDR1 is MNHNS and CDR2 is SASEGT. CDR3 length equals 19 residues. CDR3 nucleotide sequence: TGTGCCAGCAGTTCCGACCGACTTGGACAGGCCGGCTCCTACAATGAGCAGTTCTTC. Translated, it gives CASSSDRLGQAGSYNEQFF.

The sample holds many counts of this clonotype. V usage is TRBV6-2 or TRBV6-3 and J usage is TRBJ1-1; D not certain. V lost 5 bases and J lost 5, with 18 bases in between. The CDR3 length is 15 residues. CDR1 is MNHEY, CDR2 SVGEGT, per germline. CDR3 nucleotides: TGTGCCAGCAGTCCGACGACCAACTCGTGGACTGAAGCTTTCTTT. Protein sequence: CASSPTTNSWTEAFF.

A word on this clonotype: Given a much more abundant clone one base away, this may be a read error. The chain joins TRBV7-2 to TRBJ2-7; D is possibly TRBD2 (6 bases). The CDR3 has 13 amino acids. Germline-derived CDR1 and CDR2 are SGHTA and FQGNSA. V shed 8 bases and J shed 7 bases, with 18 bases lying between them. Here the CDR3 DNA reads TGTGCCAGCTCAAATGGGGGGTTTGGGGAGCAGTACTTC. Encoded protein: CASSNGGFGEQYF. Full variable domain (outside the CDR3, taken from reference TRBV7-2 and TRBJ2-7): GAGVSQSPSNKVTEKGKDVELRCDPISGHTALYWYRQSLGQGLEFLIYFQGNSAPDKSGLPSDRFSAERTGGSVSTLTIQRTQQEDSAVYLCASSNGGFGEQYFGPGTRLTVT.

This clonotype was counted ten times or more. In nucleotides, the CDR3 is TGTGCCAGCAGCTCCACCTTGAAGACTAGCGGGAGGATAAACAATGAGCAGTTCTTC. The encoded protein is CASSSTLKTSGRINNEQFF. The rearrangement uses TRBV7-2 and TRBJ2-1; 13 positions agree with TRBD2. Germline V gives CDR1 SGHTA, CDR2 FQGNSA. This CDR3 region has 19 residues. V was clipped by 4 bases and J by 5 bases; unmatched bases: 14.

A few counts support this clonotype. This sequence joins TRBV28 and TRBJ1-5; 10 bases are a match to TRBD1. The CDR3 is 16 residues long. CDR1 is MDHEN and CDR2 is SYDVKM in the germline V gene. V dropped 4 bases and J dropped 5; count of bases not matched to a gene: 8. This CDR3 reads CASSSLGTGVDQPQHF. The DNA for the CDR3 is TGTGCCAGCAGTTCTCTCGGGACAGGGGTTGATCAGCCCCAGCATTTT.

The gene calls are TRBV20-1 and TRBJ2-7; TRBD2 matches 10 bases. V was pared by 6 bases and J by 4 bases, with 12 bases of the junction left unmatched. The length of the CDR3 is 15 residues. Germline V gene sequence: CDR1 DFQATT, CDR2 SNEGSKA (reference sequence). The CDR3 protein is CSAYTVLAGAYEQYF. CDR3 DNA sequence: TGCAGTGCCTACACCGTCCTAGCGGGAGCTTACGAGCAGTACTTC.

V gene TRBV7-8 combines with J gene TRBJ2-1; 13 positions agree with TRBD2. Germline CDR1 is SGHVS and CDR2 is FQNEAQ. The V and J ends lost 5 bases and 7 bases, in that order; junction bases with no gene match: 5. This CDR3 comprises 15 residues. In DNA form, the CDR3 reads TGTGCCAGCAGCGAGGGACTAGCGGGATGGAATGAGCAGTTCTTC. Its protein is CASSEGLAGWNEQFF.

The CDR3: CASSAASSGNTIYF. The CDR3 coding sequence is TGTGCCAGTTCTGCGGCTAGCTCTGGAAACACCATATATTTT. The chain uses TRBV19 and TRBJ1-3, with D hard to call. The CDR3 extends over 14 amino acids. The V end lost 8 bases, the J end lost 0 bases, and 11 bases lay between the germline ends. Germline V CDR1 and CDR2: LNHDA, SQIVND (reference sequence).

This clonotype was detected many times. This chain uses TRBV5-4 with TRBJ2-5; 9 bases fit TRBD2. Germline V CDR1 and CDR2: SGHNT, YYREEE (reference sequence). The CDR3 has 16 amino acids. The trim removed 2 bases at V and 2 bases at J, leaving 7 bases unmatched. The CDR3 region is CASSFGGGGEQETQYF. DNA for the CDR3: TGTGCCAGCAGCTTTGGCGGGGGGGGGGAACAAGAGACCCAGTACTTC.

This clonotype turned up a few times. The rearrangement links TRBV6-1 to TRBJ2-7; 7 positions agree with TRBD1. The CDR3 has 14 residues. V lost 8 bases, J lost 1 base, and 8 bases stayed unmatched. Germline lookup yields CDR1 MNHNS and CDR2 SASEGT. Here the CDR3 DNA reads TGTGCCAGCCAACAGGGGTTTGTATCCTACGAGCAGTACTTC. Its translation: CASQQGFVSYEQYF.

The chain joins TRBV5-1 to TRBJ2-5, with D possibly TRBD1 on 5 matching bases. Looked up from germline, CDR1 is SGHRS and CDR2 is YFSETQ. V shed 4 bases and J shed 2 bases, with 18 bases lying between them. This CDR3 is 16 amino acids long. The chain's CDR3 is CASSGTLGREQETQYF. The CDR3 DNA is TGCGCCAGCAGCGGTACCCTGGGCAGGGAACAAGAGACCCAGTACTTC.

This clonotype was counted at least ten times. The chain combines TRBV19 with TRBJ1-1, with D maybe TRBD1 (5 bases). In germline, CDR1 is LNHDA, CDR2 SQIVND (reference sequence). The CDR3 runs to 15 residues. Trimming took off 9 bases at V and 1 base at J, with 18 bases between the two ends. The CDR3 DNA reads as TGTGCCAGCGTTAGGGGTTTCGGCCGGAACACTGAAGCTTTCTTT. The encoded protein is CASVRGFGRNTEAFF. The full variable domain, with the rest looked up from reference TRBV19 and TRBJ1-1, is DGGITQSPKYLFRKEGQNVTLSCEQNLNHDAMYWYRQDPGQGLRLIYYSQIVNDFQKGDIAEGYSVSREKKESFPLTVTSAQKNPTAFYLCASVRGFGRNTEAFFGQGTRLTVV.

This clonotype was recorded at least ten times. The V call is TRBV28, the J call TRBJ1-2; TRBD1 agrees at 11 bases. After removal of 6 bases from V and 12 bases from J, the junction contained 18 bases not matched to a gene. Germline CDR1 reads MDHEN; CDR2 reads SYDVKM. This CDR3 contains 16 residues. The CDR3 sequence: CASSRSPDRGRQVNTF. DNA for the CDR3: TGTGCCAGCAGCCGATCCCCGGACAGGGGGCGACAAGTAAACACCTTC.

Regarding this clonotype: A read error may explain this, as a much larger clone is one base away. The chain couples TRBV14 to TRBJ2-1; D uncertain. Trimming took 3 bases from V and 8 from J, leaving 8 bases between them. Per germline, CDR1 SGHDN and CDR2 FVKESK. This CDR3 region has 12 residues. The CDR3 DNA sequence: TGTGCCAGCAGCCATCGTAGGGATGAGCAGTTCTTC. Translating gives CASSHRRDEQFF.

This clonotype has a handful of counts. The J gene is TRBJ1-1, the V gene TRBV5-6, with D tentatively TRBD1 (6 bases). Germline CDR1 and CDR2: SGHDT and YYEEEE. V lost 0 bases and J lost 2, with 17 bases in between. This CDR3 is 17 amino acids long. In nucleotides, the CDR3 is TGTGCCAGCAGCTTGGCGGGACACCAAAGGAGAAACACTGAAGCTTTCTTT. Amino acid sequence: CASSLAGHQRRNTEAFF. Variable domain in full (rest from reference TRBV5-6 and TRBJ1-1): DAGVTQSPTHLIKTRGQQVTLRCSPKSGHDTVSWYQQALGQGPQFIFQYYEEEERQRGNFPDRFSGHQFPNYSSELNVNALLLGDSALYLCASSLAGHQRRNTEAFFGQGTRLTVV.

This clonotype was detected ten times or more. This chain connects TRBV7-9 to TRBJ1-1, with a tentative D call TRBD1 (6 bases). Germline V gene data show CDR1 as SEHNR and CDR2 as FQNEAQ (reference sequence). This CDR3 contains 14 residues. Trimming took 1 base from V and 5 from J, leaving 11 bases between them. This CDR3 reads CASSLEQGRTEAFF. CDR3 in DNA: TGTGCCAGCAGCTTAGAGCAGGGGCGGACTGAAGCTTTCTTT.

Ten or more counts support this clonotype. V gene TRBV11-2 combines with J gene TRBJ1-4; tentatively, D is TRBD1 (5 bases). Trimming left V 5 bases short and J 2 bases short, with 24 bases between. The germline V gene encodes CDR1 SGHAT and CDR2 FQNNGV. The length of the CDR3 is 19 residues. CDR3 nucleotides: TGTGCCAGCAGCCCGGCAGGGTCGCCGTTGTGGTCGACTAATGAAAAACTGTTTTTT. Amino acid sequence: CASSPAGSPLWSTNEKLFF.

The sample holds many counts of this clonotype. A much larger clone differs by one base, so this may be a read error. The conserved phenylalanine or tryptophan normally closing the CDR3 is absent here, so this likely arose from a read error. The genes are TRBV12-3 or TRBV12-4 and TRBJ1-2, with D maybe TRBD1 (6 bases). This CDR3 comprises 13 residues. Trimming took off 4 bases at V and 1 base at J, with 7 bases between the two ends. The CDR3 spells CASSSDSNYGYTL. In DNA form, the CDR3 reads TGTGCCAGCAGTTCGGACAGTAACTATGGCTACACCCTC.